These 30 T cell receptor beta chains came from one sample sequenced in a study of radiation and T cells in renal cell carcinoma. Time point reported: blood 2 weeks post-SBRT. Treatment described: 15 Gy SBRT to primary tumor, nephrectomy 4 weeks later. The method was immunoSEQ multiplex PCR; TCRdb's version includes in-frame clones alone and lacks a portion of them. This sample yields some 150,000 clones, of which roughly 90% are seen a single time; 10% to 15% belongs to the top ten. The sequencing used blood, collected from a patient whose treatment included radiotherapy and nephrectomy. Source of these receptors: a woman in her forties or fifties with renal cell carcinoma.

The CDR3 DNA sequence: TGTGCCAGCAGCTTAGGGGGCAGAGATGAGCAGTTCTTC. Protein product: CASSLGGRDEQFF. The V and J genes are TRBV7-9 and TRBJ2-1, with a possible D match to TRBD1 (5 bases). This CDR3 region has 13 residues. The ends were cut back, 1 base at V and 8 bases at J, with 9 bases in the middle. Germline values: CDR1 SEHNR, CDR2 FQNEAQ (reference sequence).

The J gene is TRBJ2-2, the V gene TRBV6-5, with a possible D match to TRBD1 (6 bases). This CDR3 is 15 amino acids long. CDR1 and CDR2 from the germline V gene are MNHEY and SVGAGI. The V end was cut by 6 bases, the J end by 1 base, with 12 bases between. CDR3 sequence reads: CASRWDTMNTGELFF. The CDR3, as DNA: TGTGCCAGCAGATGGGACACCATGAACACCGGGGAGCTGTTTTTT.

This clone has only a few counts. The rearrangement joins TRBV9 to TRBJ1-1; unclear D gene. Between the trimmed V and J ends, which lost 0 bases and 1 base, there was a span of 7 bases. The CDR3 totals 14 residues. Germline values: CDR1 SGDLS, CDR2 YYNGEE. CDR3 in DNA: TGTGCCAGCAGCGTAGTTCCAGAGAACACTGAAGCTTTCTTT. This sequence encodes CASSVVPENTEAFF. Filled out from reference TRBV9 and TRBJ1-1, the complete variable domain reads DSGVTQTPKHLITATGQRVTLRCSPRSGDLSVYWYQQSLDQGLQFLIQYYNGEERAKGNILERFSAQQFPDLHSELNLSSLELGDSALYFCASSVVPENTEAFFGQGTRLTVV.

Concerning this clone: The missing conserved phenylalanine or tryptophan at the end of this CDR3 makes a read error likely. The DNA is omitted, as the CDR3 cannot be located on it reliably, and the CDR3 follows TCRdb's listing. The gene calls are TRBV5-3 and TRBJ1-2. TRBV5-3 is flagged as an ORF with uncertain function. Inclusive of both ends, the CDR3 amounts to 9 amino acids. The CDR3 loop reads CARAEGPVV.

The chain uses TRBV19 and TRBJ2-1; D is uncertain. CDR1 LNHDA and CDR2 SQIVND come from the germline V gene (reference sequence). With 5 bases removed from V and 3 bases from J, the gap between germline ends came to 5 bases. The CDR3 has 12 residues. CDR3 bases: TGTGCCAGTAGTGACAACTACAATGAGCAGTTCTTC. This encodes CASSDNYNEQFF.

This CDR3 is CATSRERGKGFGYTF. Written as DNA, the CDR3 is TGTGCCACCAGCAGAGAAAGAGGGAAAGGTTTCGGCTACACCTTC. V and J are TRBV15 and TRBJ1-2; D unresolved. This CDR3 spans 15 amino acids. Trimming removed 0 bases from V and 8 bases from J, with 16 bases in between. Germline loops: CDR1 LNHNV, CDR2 YYDKDF (reference sequence).

The rearrangement joins TRBV6-1 to TRBJ1-4; 11 bases agree with TRBD1. V shed 4 bases, J shed 6 bases, and the junction held 4 bases outside the gene matches. Germline loops: CDR1 MNHNS, CDR2 SASEGT. The CDR3 is 15 residues long. CDR3 sequence reads: CASSVRDRGDEKLFF. CDR3 in DNA: TGTGCCAGCAGTGTTAGGGACAGGGGGGATGAAAAACTGTTTTTT.

The chain has TRBV6-1 and TRBJ2-2, with D unresolved. CDR1 and CDR2 (germline): MNHNS, SASEGT. The ends were cut back, 2 bases at V and 2 bases at J, with 9 bases in the middle. The CDR3 extends over 15 amino acids. The CDR3 protein is CASSEFGVNTGELFF. CDR3 nucleotides: TGTGCCAGCAGTGAATTTGGGGTTAACACCGGGGAGCTGTTTTTT.

The V and J genes are TRBV6-5 and TRBJ2-1; possibly TRBD2 for D (5 bases). CDR3 size: 15 residues. Looked up from germline, CDR1 is MNHEY and CDR2 is SVGAGI. Between the trimmed V and J ends, which lost 6 bases and 2 bases, there was a span of 14 bases. The CDR3 loop reads CASRQSPGAYNEQFF. The DNA for the CDR3 is TGTGCCAGCAGACAAAGTCCCGGGGCCTACAATGAGCAGTTCTTC.

The chain joins TRBV7-3 to TRBJ1-1; 8 positions agree with TRBD1. Germline V gives CDR1 SGHTA, CDR2 FQGTGA. The V segment lost 2 bases and the J segment 4 bases; nucleotides outside the gene matches: 9. The CDR3 runs 16 residues. CDR3: CASSLSLGQVPTEAFF. In nucleotides, the CDR3 is TGTGCCAGCAGCTTATCCCTGGGACAGGTTCCCACTGAAGCTTTCTTT.

The chain uses TRBV5-1 and TRBJ2-4; 9 nucleotides agree with TRBD1. Germline CDR1 and CDR2: SGHRS and YFSETQ. V shed 1 base, J shed 6 bases, and the junction held 8 bases outside the gene matches. This CDR3 is 16 amino acids long. CDR3 sequence: CASSLQVTGGSNIQYF. CDR3 sequence (DNA): TGCGCCAGCAGCTTGCAGGTTACAGGGGGCTCAAACATTCAGTACTTC.

CDR3: CASSKVGEQFF. The CDR3 DNA follows: TGTGCCAGCAGCAAAGTGGGAGAGCAGTTCTTC. J is TRBJ2-1 and V is TRBV6-6; D not resolved. CDR1 and CDR2 from the germline V gene are MNHNY and SVGAGI (reference sequence). The CDR3 runs to 11 residues. V lost 6 bases and J 10 bases, leaving 10 bases between the germline ends.

The chain combines TRBV11-2 with TRBJ2-2, with 9 bases that match TRBD1. Germline CDR1 reads SGHAT; CDR2 reads FQNNGV. Germline trimming cut 4 bases from V and 4 bases from J; bases unmatched to any gene: 1. The CDR3 consists of 14 residues. CDR3: CASSWDRVTGELFF. The CDR3 coding sequence is TGTGCCAGCAGCTGGGACAGGGTCACCGGGGAGCTGTTTTTT.

This sequence joins TRBV6-1 and TRBJ1-5, with TRBD1 as a possible D gene (6 bases). V was clipped by 0 bases and J by 11 bases, with 11 bases between them. Germline CDR1 reads MNHNS; CDR2 reads SASEGT. The CDR3 spans 13 residues. The CDR3 nucleotides read TGTGCCAGCAGTGAAGCAAGGGGGACGGCCCAGCATTTT. Residues: CASSEARGTAQHF.

The chain uses TRBV7-2 and TRBJ2-7; TRBD1 might be the D (5 bases). There are 15 residues in the CDR3. Trimming took 1 base from V and 2 from J, leaving 12 bases between them. Looked up from germline, CDR1 is SGHTA and CDR2 is FQGNSA. CDR3 DNA sequence: TGTGCCAGCAGCTTAGTTGGGGCAGGGACCTACGAGCAGTACTTC. Translating gives CASSLVGAGTYEQYF.

The chain uses TRBV6-5 and TRBJ1-1, with D perhaps TRBD1 (6 bases). V dropped 4 bases and J dropped 0 bases, with 9 bases sitting between them. Germline V gene sequence: CDR1 MNHEY, CDR2 SVGAGI. The CDR3 is 14 amino acids. CDR3 in amino acids: CASSLGQLNTEAFF. The CDR3 bases are TGTGCCAGCAGTTTGGGACAATTGAACACTGAAGCTTTCTTT.

This rearrangement joins TRBV10-2 to TRBJ1-3, with D unresolved. CDR1 WSHSY and CDR2 SAAADI come from the germline V gene. This CDR3 spans 16 amino acids. Trimming removed 5 bases from V and 4 bases from J, with 18 bases in between. This chain's CDR3 is CASSPNNRMGGNTIYF. CDR3 DNA sequence: TGCGCCAGCAGTCCTAATAACCGGATGGGGGGAAACACCATATATTTT.

V gene TRBV19 combines with J gene TRBJ2-7, with D hard to call. Between the trimmed V and J ends, which lost 3 bases and 7 bases, there was a span of 7 bases. The CDR3 has 11 amino acids. Germline CDR1 LNHDA, CDR2 SQIVND (reference sequence). CDR3 protein: CASSMYGEQYF. The CDR3 nucleotides read TGTGCCAGTAGTATGTATGGGGAGCAGTACTTC.

V is TRBV10-3 and J is TRBJ2-7; D may be TRBD2 (6 bases). The CDR3 length is 13 residues. Between the trimmed V and J ends, which lost 7 bases and 1 base, there was a span of 11 bases. Germline V gene lookup returns CDR1 ENHRY and CDR2 SYGVKD. The CDR3 here is CAIKGGGSYEQYF. Written as DNA, the CDR3 is TGTGCCATCAAGGGCGGAGGGTCCTACGAGCAGTACTTC.

The chain is built from TRBV4-1 and TRBJ2-2, with a weak D call TRBD1 (6 bases). V gave up 9 bases and J gave up 1 base, with 12 bases separating them. The CDR3 contains 14 residues. CDR1 is MGHRA and CDR2 is YSYEKL in the germline V gene. The CDR3 sequence is CASQTGMNTGELFF. In DNA, the CDR3 is TGCGCCAGTCAGACAGGCATGAACACCGGGGAGCTGTTTTTT.

The rearrangement uses TRBV5-1 and TRBJ2-3; possibly TRBD2 for D (6 bases). Germline CDR1 SGHRS, CDR2 YFSETQ. The CDR3 extends over 14 amino acids. V lost 0 bases to trimming and J lost 6 bases, with 11 bases between them. CDR3 in DNA: TGCGCCAGCAGCTTGGGAGGACTAAAGGATACGCAGTATTTT. It is translated as CASSLGGLKDTQYF.

The V and J genes are TRBV13 and TRBJ2-5, with 10 bases identical to TRBD1. Germline loops: CDR1 PRHDT, CDR2 FYEKMQ (reference sequence). The ends lost 4 bases at V and 4 bases at J; junction bases unmatched: 18. This CDR3 comprises 19 residues. The CDR3 region has the DNA TGTGCCAGCAGCTCCTCCGCCCAAGTACGCCGGGACAGGGGAGAGACCCAGTACTTC. Translated, it gives CASSSSAQVRRDRGETQYF.

This chain connects TRBV6-1 to TRBJ2-7, with 7 bases lining up with TRBD2. This CDR3 is built from 15 residues. Unmatched junction bases numbered 10, after V lost 2 bases and J lost 6 bases. Germline V lookup: CDR1 MNHNS, CDR2 SASEGT. The DNA for the CDR3 is TGTGCCAGCAGTGAAAGGCTGGGCTCGGGGGGCGAGCAGTACTTC. Amino acids: CASSERLGSGGEQYF.

The chain has TRBV2 and TRBJ2-7, with 9 bases lining up with TRBD2. J lost 0 bases, V lost 3 bases, and 6 bases had no gene match. Germline lookup yields CDR1 SNHLY and CDR2 FYNNEI. This CDR3 is 16 amino acids long. The DNA of the CDR3 is TGTGCCAGCAGTGAGTTAGCGGGGGCCCTCTCCTACGAGCAGTACTTC. Its translation: CASSELAGALSYEQYF.

This chain links TRBV9 with TRBJ2-7; D gene uncertain. This CDR3 region has 16 residues. Germline V gene data show CDR1 as SGDLS and CDR2 as YYNGEE. V dropped 0 bases and J dropped 0 bases, with 13 bases sitting between them. This CDR3 reads CASSVASDPSSYEQYF. The CDR3, as DNA: TGTGCCAGCAGCGTAGCCAGCGACCCGAGCTCCTACGAGCAGTACTTC.

The chain links TRBV7-9 to TRBJ2-5; D is perhaps TRBD1 (6 bases). Trimming removed 2 bases at V and 1 base at J, with 11 bases between. Germline V gene sequence: CDR1 SEHNR, CDR2 FQNEAQ (reference sequence). The CDR3 extends over 15 amino acids. The CDR3 sequence is CASSLSRTAQETQYF. The CDR3 DNA is TGTGCCAGCAGCTTAAGCCGGACAGCCCAAGAGACCCAGTACTTC. The whole variable domain, filled in from reference TRBV7-9 and TRBJ2-5, reads DTGVSQNPRHKITKRGQNVTFRCDPISEHNRLYWYRQTLGQGPEFLTYFQNEAQLEKSRLLSDRFSAERPKGSFSTLEIQRTEQGDSAMYLCASSLSRTAQETQYFGPGTRLLVL.

V and J are TRBV7-3 and TRBJ1-6, with D unclear. Trimming stripped 0 bases from V and 6 bases from J, with 9 bases between. This CDR3 has 15 amino acids. The V gene's germline CDR1 is SGHTA and CDR2 FQGTGA. CDR3 coding DNA: TGTGCCAGCAGCTTAACTTCGGGCGGTAATTCACCCCTCCACTTT. Translating gives CASSLTSGGNSPLHF.

The chain employs TRBV30 and TRBJ2-2; 9 positions agree with TRBD2. The germline V gene encodes CDR1 GTSNPN and CDR2 SVGIG (reference sequence). After removal of 3 bases from V and 6 bases from J, the junction contained 14 bases not matched to a gene. The CDR3 is 17 residues long. The CDR3 nucleotides read TGTGCCTGGAGGGGCCCCGGCGGCGGGGGGGCTCCCGGGGAGCTGTTTTTT. It translates to CAWRGPGGGGAPGELFF.

This clone came up once. The genes are TRBV6-5 and TRBJ1-4; no definite D call. Germline V gene sequence: CDR1 MNHEY, CDR2 SVGAGI. Trimming stripped 6 bases from V and 5 bases from J, with 16 bases between. The CDR3 has 15 amino acids. The CDR3 spells CASRTQAHVNEKLFF. DNA of the CDR3: TGTGCCAGCAGAACCCAGGCCCACGTAAATGAAAAACTGTTTTTT.

The chain couples TRBV7-2 to TRBJ2-7; D gene ambiguous. CDR1 is SGHTA, CDR2 FQGNSA, per germline. V was pared by 1 base and J by 2 bases, with 15 bases between. The CDR3 is 16 residues long. CDR3 bases: TGTGCCAGCAGCTTAGAAGCGTCGGGTCAGCCCTACGAGCAGTACTTC. Its translation: CASSLEASGQPYEQYF.